This T cell receptor beta chain was recorded in a study of graft-versus-host responses after intestinal transplantation. General study findings and limits: The recipient marrow held GvH clones, and some of them showed up first in ileum or blood. Circulating GvH clones peaking coincided with falling HvG clones soon after transplant.

The protocol was immunoSEQ multiplex PCR, while the TCRdb copy is restricted to in-frame clones and leaves out a portion. This table holds about 82,000 clones, 91% found once. A word on this clone: As yet, its antigen is unknown.

CDR3 size: 13 residues. The germline CDR1 and CDR2 sequences are SEHNR and FQNEAQ (reference sequence). V lost 2 bases and J lost 10, with 11 bases in between. The specimen comprised unstimulated CD4+ T cells sorted from spleen or lymph node cells, sampled before intestinal transplant. This sequence joins TRBV7-9 and TRBJ2-2; D is undetermined. The TCR was taken from a human donor who received an intestinal transplant. CDR3 nucleotides: TGTGCCAGCAGCTTATCTAATAACGAGGAGCTGTTTTTT. Translated: CASSLSNNEELFF.